This entry lists 32 T cell receptor beta chains sequenced from one sample in a study of graft-versus-host responses after intestinal transplantation. Which antigens these TCRs recognize remains unknown. Data came from immunoSEQ multiplex PCR; TCRdb stores just in-frame clones and leaves some out. Seen here are about 70,000 clones, nearly 90% observed once, and the top ten hold 4% to 5%. The specimen comprised unstimulated CD8+ T cells sorted from spleen or lymph node cells, sampled before transplant. The receptors were sampled from a human donor who was the organ donor for an intestinal transplant.

This chain uses TRBV2 with TRBJ1-2; TRBD1 aligns across 7 bases. From germline, CDR1 is SNHLY and CDR2 FYNNEI. This CDR3 comprises 13 residues. J lost 4 bases, V lost 9 bases, and 8 bases had no gene match. This CDR3 reads CASLDRIFYGYTF. The DNA of the CDR3 is TGTGCCAGTCTGGACAGGATCTTCTATGGCTACACCTTC. The full variable domain, rest sourced from reference TRBV2 and TRBJ1-2, is EPEVTQTPSHQVTQMGQEVILRCVPISNHLYFYWYRQILGQKVEFLVSFYNNEISEKSEIFDDQFSVERPDGSNFTLKIRSTKLEDSAMYFCASLDRIFYGYTFGSGTRLTVV.

The chain is built from TRBV28 and TRBJ1-2; a weak D match, TRBD1 (5 bases). Germline V gene lookup returns CDR1 MDHEN and CDR2 SYDVKM. The CDR3 has 13 residues. V was trimmed by 5 bases and J by 9 bases, leaving 16 bases between them. The DNA for the CDR3 is TGTGCCAGCAGTCAATTCAGGGCGAGCAGCTACACCTTC. Translated: CASSQFRASSYTF.

The gene calls are TRBV2 and TRBJ2-1; possibly TRBD2 for D (7 bases). The germline CDR1 and CDR2 sequences are SNHLY and FYNNEI. CDR3 length equals 14 residues. V was cut by 4 bases and J by 2 bases, with 9 bases left in between. CDR3 DNA sequence: TGTGCCAGCAGTGCGGGGGGCCCCTACAATGAGCAGTTCTTC. Translated, it gives CASSAGGPYNEQFF.

The chain joins TRBV19 to TRBJ1-4, with a weak D call TRBD1 (6 bases). The length of the CDR3 is 14 residues. Deletions cut 7 bases from V and 3 bases from J, with 12 bases between. Per the germline V gene, CDR1 is LNHDA and CDR2 is SQIVND (reference sequence). The CDR3 DNA reads as TGTGCCAGTATTGGACAGCTACCTAATGAAAAACTGTTTTTT. Translation: CASIGQLPNEKLFF.

This chain connects TRBV9 to TRBJ1-1, with a tentative D call TRBD1 (5 bases). Germline CDR1 SGDLS, CDR2 YYNGEE. V lost 2 bases, J lost 0 bases, and 20 bases lay in between. The CDR3 consists of 18 residues. CDR3 sequence: CASSVSDSDALMNTEAFF. Written as DNA, the CDR3 is TGTGCCAGCAGCGTCTCCGACAGCGATGCTCTCATGAACACTGAAGCTTTCTTT.

The chain combines TRBV18 with TRBJ1-2; no firm D call. Trimming cost V 4 bases and J 5 bases, with 20 bases left between them. This CDR3 spans 16 amino acids. Germline values: CDR1 KGHSH, CDR2 LQKENI. CDR3 in amino acids: CASSRPLEGVGYGYTF. CDR3 DNA: TGTGCCAGCTCACGACCCCTGGAGGGAGTGGGTTATGGCTACACCTTC.

The V and J genes are TRBV28 and TRBJ2-7, with 7 bases lining up with TRBD1. CDR3 length: 17 amino acids. V lost 5 bases, J lost 0 bases, and 13 bases stayed unmatched. Germline CDR1 is MDHEN and CDR2 is SYDVKM. CDR3 in DNA: TGTGCCAGCAGTGGCCCCTACGGGACAGCGAGCTCCTACGAGCAGTACGTC. This sequence encodes CASSGPYGTASSYEQYV.

The chain is built from TRBV7-9 and TRBJ2-1; the match to TRBD1 covers 11 bases. Per germline, CDR1 SEHNR and CDR2 FQNEAQ (reference sequence). V dropped 5 bases and J dropped 5; count of bases not matched to a gene: 8. The CDR3 spans 16 residues. The CDR3 spells CASSPGDRGINNEQFF. The DNA for the CDR3 is TGTGCCAGCAGCCCAGGGGACAGGGGGATAAACAATGAGCAGTTCTTC.

The rearrangement links TRBV2 to TRBJ1-1; D is ambiguous. Germline CDR1 and CDR2: SNHLY and FYNNEI. Trimming cost V 4 bases and J 5 bases, with 5 bases left between them. This CDR3 is 11 amino acids long. The CDR3 sequence is CASSVGTEAFF. As DNA, the CDR3 is TGTGCCAGCAGTGTCGGGACTGAAGCTTTCTTT.

This chain links TRBV9 with TRBJ1-5; 10 nucleotides agree with TRBD1. The CDR3 extends over 14 amino acids. Germline CDR1 reads SGDLS; CDR2 reads YYNGEE. V shed 3 bases, J shed 6 bases, and the junction held 3 bases outside the gene matches. This CDR3 reads CASSADRGFQPQHF. DNA for the CDR3: TGTGCCAGCAGCGCGGACAGGGGGTTTCAGCCCCAGCATTTT.

V usage is TRBV6-1 and J usage is TRBJ2-1; TRBD2 is a possible D gene (5 bases). The V gene's germline CDR1 is MNHNS and CDR2 SASEGT. The CDR3 loop spans 13 amino acids. Trimming removed 2 bases from V and 9 bases from J, with 11 bases in between. As DNA, the CDR3 is TGTGCCAGCAGTGAAATTGGAGGACTTGAGCAGTTCTTC. It encodes CASSEIGGLEQFF.

The rearrangement links TRBV14 to TRBJ2-7; D is possibly TRBD2 (5 bases). The CDR3 contains 17 residues. Trimming stripped 1 base from V and 7 bases from J, with 23 bases between. The germline V gene has CDR1 SGHDN and CDR2 FVKESK. As DNA, the CDR3 is TGTGCCAGCAGCCAAGGGGTCGGGGTAGGTGCCCACGGTGAGCAGTACGTC. Translated, it gives CASSQGVGVGAHGEQYV.

The chain joins TRBV7-8 to TRBJ1-2, with D possibly TRBD1 on 5 matching bases. The ends were cut back, 5 bases at V and 5 bases at J, with 12 bases in the middle. The length of the CDR3 is 13 residues. Germline V gene data show CDR1 as SGHVS and CDR2 as FQNEAQ. DNA for the CDR3: TGTGCCAGCAGCCAAACAGGCCTTTATGGCTACACCTTC. Translating it yields CASSQTGLYGYTF.

The gene calls are TRBV6-1 and TRBJ1-2, with D perhaps TRBD1 (6 bases). CDR1 and CDR2 from the germline V gene are MNHNS and SASEGT. Trimming took 6 bases from V and 1 from J, leaving 15 bases between them. This CDR3 is built from 15 residues. In DNA, the CDR3 is TGTGCCAGCAGCGAGAGGACAGACCGTAACTATGGCTACACCTTC. Amino acids: CASSERTDRNYGYTF.

The chain joins TRBV5-6 to TRBJ1-6, with D maybe TRBD1 (6 bases). Germline CDR1 and CDR2: SGHDT and YYEEEE. This CDR3 is built from 13 residues. Between the trimmed V and J ends, which lost 0 bases and 9 bases, there was a span of 7 bases. CDR3 sequence (DNA): TGTGCCAGCAGCTTGGACAGGGTTTCACCCCTCCACTTT. Its protein product is CASSLDRVSPLHF.

This chain uses TRBV27 with TRBJ2-7; 8 nucleotides line up with TRBD2. The length of the CDR3 is 16 residues. J gave up 2 bases and V 0 bases, and 6 bases lay outside the gene matches. Per the germline V gene, CDR1 is MNHEY and CDR2 is SMNVEV (reference sequence). The CDR3 DNA reads TGTGCCAGCAGTTTATCATCGGGGGGGGGCCCCTACGAGCAGTACGTC. Amino acids: CASSLSSGGGPYEQYV.

This chain uses TRBV19 with TRBJ2-3; 7 nucleotides match TRBD1. CDR3 length equals 17 residues. The germline V gene has CDR1 LNHDA and CDR2 SQIVND (reference sequence). V was clipped by 6 bases and J by 1 base; unmatched bases: 13. CDR3 amino acids: CASSKHQGVVGTDTQYF. CDR3 bases: TGTGCCAGTAGCAAACACCAGGGGGTGGTGGGCACAGATACGCAGTATTTT.

The J gene is TRBJ2-1, the V gene TRBV4-1, with D maybe TRBD2 (6 bases). Germline CDR1 and CDR2: MGHRA and YSYEKL. V gave up 0 bases and J gave up 8 bases, with 17 bases separating them. This CDR3 spans 16 amino acids. CDR3 in amino acids: CASSQEGGLSGDEQFF. The CDR3 coding sequence is TGCGCCAGCAGCCAAGAGGGGGGACTGTCTGGGGATGAGCAGTTCTTC.

The chain is built from TRBV4-3 and TRBJ2-2; a possible D gene is TRBD2 (5 bases). V gave up 2 bases and J gave up 2 bases, with 12 bases separating them. Germline assignment: CDR1 LGHNA and CDR2 YSLEER. The CDR3 totals 16 residues. In DNA form, the CDR3 reads TGCGCCAGCAGCCAAAGCGAGGGCAGCAACACCGGGGAGCTGTTTTTT. Its translation is CASSQSEGSNTGELFF.

This clone was seen a few times. The rearrangement links TRBV6-4 to TRBJ2-2; 7 bases are a match to TRBD1. The CDR3 is made up of 15 amino acids. Germline V CDR1 and CDR2: MRHNA, SNTAGT. V shed 3 bases, J shed 5 bases, and the junction held 6 bases outside the gene matches. The CDR3 DNA reads TGTGCCAGCAGTGAATACGACAGGGATACCGGGGAGCTGTTTTTT. Its translation: CASSEYDRDTGELFF.

The CDR3 DNA follows: TGTGCCAGCAGCCCATCCTGGGACAAGGGGGCCCTGGGCTACACCTTC. Protein product: CASSPSWDKGALGYTF. V is TRBV7-9 and J is TRBJ1-2; 7 nucleotides align to TRBD1. Trimming cost V 5 bases and J 8 bases; bases outside gene matches: 17. The germline CDR1 and CDR2 sequences are SEHNR and FQNEAQ (reference sequence). This CDR3 comprises 16 residues.

The chain is built from TRBV19 and TRBJ1-5; 7 bases agree with TRBD1. CDR1 LNHDA and CDR2 SQIVND come from the germline V gene (reference sequence). Germline trimming cut 5 bases from V and 6 bases from J; bases unmatched to any gene: 7. The length of the CDR3 is 14 residues. This CDR3 reads CASSVDRELQPQHF. In nucleotides, the CDR3 is TGTGCCAGTAGTGTCGACAGGGAACTTCAGCCCCAGCATTTT.

Notes on this clone: Different DNA sequences within this sample yield the same CDR3. V gene TRBV15 combines with J gene TRBJ1-5; 7 nucleotides line up with TRBD1. This CDR3 contains 15 residues. Germline loops: CDR1 LNHNV, CDR2 YYDKDF (reference sequence). V dropped 0 bases and J dropped 3; count of bases not matched to a gene: 2. The CDR3 DNA reads TGTGCCACCAGCAGAGATGACAGGGACAATCAGCCCCAGCATTTT. Its protein is CATSRDDRDNQPQHF.

The gene calls are TRBV6-4 and TRBJ1-6, with D unresolved. Deletions cut 0 bases from V and 7 bases from J, with 4 bases between. The germline gives CDR1 MRHNA, CDR2 SNTAGT. The CDR3 has 13 residues. The CDR3 reads CASSDSQNSPLHF. CDR3 in DNA: TGTGCCAGCAGTGACTCACAGAATTCACCCCTCCACTTT.

The chain employs TRBV7-9 and TRBJ2-1; the D gene is possibly TRBD2 (7 bases). CDR1 and CDR2 (germline): SEHNR, FQNEAQ (reference sequence). This CDR3 contains 18 residues. V lost 2 bases and J lost 5, with 22 bases in between. This CDR3 is CASSLTDLFGGPNNEQFF. Written as DNA, the CDR3 is TGTGCCAGCAGCTTAACAGACCTATTCGGGGGGCCCAACAATGAGCAGTTCTTC. Together with reference TRBV7-9 and TRBJ2-1, the CDR3 gives the full variable domain: DTGVSQNPRHKITKRGQNVTFRCDPISEHNRLYWYRQTLGQGPEFLTYFQNEAQLEKSRLLSDRFSAERPKGSFSTLEIQRTEQGDSAMYLCASSLTDLFGGPNNEQFFGPGTRLTVL.

The rearrangement uses TRBV18 and TRBJ2-3; 12 bases line up with TRBD2. With 0 bases clipped from V and 6 bases from J, the junction kept 4 bases outside the gene matches. The length of the CDR3 is 16 residues. Germline assignment: CDR1 KGHSH and CDR2 LQKENI. CDR3: CASSPPPGLAGDTQYF. The CDR3 DNA reads as TGTGCCAGCTCACCACCGCCCGGACTAGCGGGGGATACGCAGTATTTT.

The chain employs TRBV7-2 and TRBJ1-5, with D perhaps matching TRBD1 (5 bases). Germline V gene data show CDR1 as SGHTA and CDR2 as FQGNSA. V gave up 2 bases and J gave up 3 bases, with 23 bases separating them. CDR3 length: 19 amino acids. As DNA, the CDR3 is TGTGCCAGCAGCTTAAGGGGCAGGAAGGGGTGGGGTAACAATCAGCCCCAGCATTTT. As protein: CASSLRGRKGWGNNQPQHF.

The rearrangement joins TRBV6-1 to TRBJ1-2; unclear D gene. This CDR3 spans 14 amino acids. Germline-derived CDR1 and CDR2 are MNHNS and SASEGT. V lost 3 bases and J 3 bases, leaving 11 bases between the germline ends. In DNA form, the CDR3 reads TGTGCCAGCAGTGATGACCGGAGAGACTATGGCTACACCTTC. Protein sequence: CASSDDRRDYGYTF.

This chain uses TRBV27 with TRBJ1-1; 9 nucleotides match TRBD1. Germline V lookup: CDR1 MNHEY, CDR2 SMNVEV (reference sequence). J gave up 6 bases and V 5 bases, and 10 bases lay outside the gene matches. This CDR3 comprises 15 residues. The CDR3 DNA sequence: TGTGCCAGCAGTACGCCGACAGGGGGTATCGCTGAAGCTTTCTTT. Translating it yields CASSTPTGGIAEAFF.

The chain combines TRBV4-2 with TRBJ1-1; 7 bases align to TRBD1. Germline CDR1 and CDR2: LGHNA and YNFKEQ. V was clipped by 0 bases and J by 0 bases; unmatched bases: 10. There are 18 residues in the CDR3. As DNA, the CDR3 is TGTGCCAGCAGCCAAGATGATACAGGGGAGGCCATGAACACTGAAGCTTTCTTT. Translation gives CASSQDDTGEAMNTEAFF.

The gene calls are TRBV4-2 and TRBJ2-5; 8 bases fit TRBD2. The CDR3 contains 16 residues. Germline CDR1 reads LGHNA; CDR2 reads YNFKEQ. After removal of 3 bases from V and 4 bases from J, the junction contained 10 bases not matched to a gene. The CDR3 region has the DNA TGTGCCAGCAGCCATCCCCCAGCGGGGGCCCCAGAGACCCAGTACTTC. It is translated as CASSHPPAGAPETQYF.

This clone was seen a single time. The CDR3 sequence is CASSPPPWGGGSYEQYV. The CDR3 bases are TGTGCCAGCAGTCCACCCCCTTGGGGTGGAGGGTCCTACGAGCAGTACGTC. This chain connects TRBV28 to TRBJ2-7; D may be TRBD2 (6 bases). The CDR3 is 17 amino acids. Germline values: CDR1 MDHEN, CDR2 SYDVKM. V lost 5 bases to trimming and J lost 1 base, with 21 bases between them.